The T cell receptor beta chain under discussion was sequenced for a study of cytotoxic CD8 clonotypes in ibrutinib-treated CLL. Study-wide points: Public clonotypes, rarely seen, contracted or held steady on treatment. Patients with sustained remission and those progressing were sampled at differing times.

This clone has a single count. Its antigen is as yet unknown. Only in-frame clones appear in the TCRdb table, and some are missing; sequencing was by immunoSEQ multiplex PCR. Of around 310,000 clones listed, roughly 79% are singletons. Germline V gives CDR1 MNHNY, CDR2 SVGAGI (reference sequence). V was trimmed by 6 bases and J by 5 bases, leaving 16 bases between them. CDR3 length equals 14 residues. The rearrangement links TRBV6-6 to TRBJ1-2; the D gene is possibly TRBD1 (6 bases). The sequence was collected from a human donor with chronic lymphocytic leukemia. The sample consisted of PBMCs, taken before ibrutinib treatment. The CDR3 sequence is CASSPGGARYGYTF. CDR3 in DNA: TGTGCCAGCAGCCCCGGGGGGGCGCGGTATGGCTACACCTTC.